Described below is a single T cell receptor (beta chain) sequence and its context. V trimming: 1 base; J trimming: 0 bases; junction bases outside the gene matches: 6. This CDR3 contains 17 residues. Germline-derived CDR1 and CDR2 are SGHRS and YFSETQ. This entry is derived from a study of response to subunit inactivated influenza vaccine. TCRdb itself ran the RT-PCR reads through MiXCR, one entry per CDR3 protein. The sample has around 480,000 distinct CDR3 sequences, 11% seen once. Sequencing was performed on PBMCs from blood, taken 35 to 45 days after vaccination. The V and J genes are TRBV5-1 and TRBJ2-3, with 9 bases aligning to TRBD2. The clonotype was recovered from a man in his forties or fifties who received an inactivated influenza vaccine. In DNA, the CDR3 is TGCGCCAGCAGCTTGATTAGCGGGGGACCTAGCACAGATACGCAGTATTTT. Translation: CASSLISGGPSTDTQYF.